This TCR beta chain was documented in a study of T cell repertoires in cytomegalovirus infection. Study-wide points: Across the ex vivo response, the dominant clonotypes were HLA-C-restricted CMV-specific TCR beta clonotypes.

This CDR3 contains 15 residues. One entry per CDR3 protein results from TCRdb running MiXCR on the reads. The data show roughly 230,000 distinct CDR3 sequences, with roughly 22% seen just once and around a sixth held by the top ten. Worth noting for this clonotype: Its antigen is unidentified. Sequence at one end of the junction differs from germline and may be a read error.

The sequenced material came from CD8+ T cells from PBMCs. This TCR was sampled from a human donor in good health (CMV status not recorded). Some clones in this sample may be carry-over from other donors' samples. The rearrangement joins TRBV12-3 or TRBV12-4 to TRBJ2-2; D possibly corresponds to TRBD2 (7 bases). CDR3: CATNVGGTNTAELFF. The DNA for the CDR3 is TGTGCCACCAACGTGGGGGGGACAAACACCGCGGAGCTGTTTTTT.